Presented here are 5 T cell receptor beta chains from one specimen sequenced in a study of cytomegalovirus exposure and HLA in healthy donors. The PCR made use of 60 Vbeta and 13 Jbeta primers. The data were produced by immunoSEQ multiplex PCR, yet TCRdb's version contains in-frame clones alone and is incomplete. This sample has 240,000 or so clones, with 80% to 85% found just once. The sequenced sample was PBMCs. These receptors all come from an older woman in good health and CMV-seropositive.

The genes are TRBV18 and TRBJ1-3, with 10 bases matching TRBD1. Trimming cost V 3 bases and J 4 bases; bases outside gene matches: 3. CDR1 is KGHSH and CDR2 is LQKENI in the germline V gene. The CDR3 is 15 amino acids. CDR3 nucleotides: TGTGCCAGCTCACCGGGACAGGGGAGCGGAAACACCATATATTTT. Residues: CASSPGQGSGNTIYF. Combining the CDR3 with reference TRBV18 and TRBJ1-3 gives the whole variable domain NAGVMQNPRHLVRRRGQEARLRCSPMKGHSHVYWYRQLPEEGLKFMVYLQKENIIDESGMPKERFSAEFPKEGPSILRIQQVVRGDSAAYFCASSPGQGSGNTIYFGEGSWLTVV.

CDR3 bases: TGTGCCAGCAGCTCAACGGACAGGTTCGGAGATACGCAGTATTTT. This codes for CASSSTDRFGDTQYF. This chain uses TRBV9 with TRBJ2-3, with TRBD1 identical over 7 bases. Germline CDR1 is SGDLS and CDR2 is YYNGEE. J gave up 5 bases and V 4 bases, and 10 bases lay outside the gene matches. The CDR3 extends over 15 amino acids.

The chain carries TRBV29-1 and TRBJ1-2, with TRBD1 matching 10 bases. This CDR3 is built from 12 residues. V was pared by 7 bases and J by 4 bases, with 3 bases of the junction left unmatched. Germline loops: CDR1 SQVTM, CDR2 ANQGSEA. The CDR3 sequence: CSDRDRGYGYTF. In DNA, the CDR3 is TGCAGCGACCGGGACAGGGGCTATGGCTACACCTTC. The whole variable domain, filled in from reference TRBV29-1 and TRBJ1-2, reads SAVISQKPSRDICQRGTSLTIQCQVDSQVTMMFWYRQQPGQSLTLIATANQGSEATYESGFVIDKFPISRPNLTFSTLTVSNMSPEDSSIYLCSDRDRGYGYTFGSGTRLTVV.

The rearrangement links TRBV15 to TRBJ1-4; D may be TRBD1 (5 bases). Germline loops: CDR1 LNHNV, CDR2 YYDKDF (reference sequence). The V and J ends lost 1 base and 8 bases respectively, with 14 bases between them. This CDR3 has 15 amino acids. CDR3 sequence: CATSRVKGEGEKLFF. DNA of the CDR3: TGTGCCACCAGCAGAGTGAAAGGGGAGGGAGAAAAACTGTTTTTT.

The CDR3 DNA follows: TGCGCCAGCAGCTTGGAGGCAGGGAGGACTGAAAAACTGTTTTTT. Its protein product is CASSLEAGRTEKLFF. This rearrangement joins TRBV5-1 to TRBJ1-4, with D maybe TRBD1 (5 bases). Trimming pared 0 bases from V and 7 bases from J, leaving 13 bases between. The CDR3 has 15 amino acids. Germline V gene sequence: CDR1 SGHRS, CDR2 YFSETQ.